The 11 T cell receptor beta chains listed next were all sequenced from one sample in a study of response to subunit inactivated influenza vaccine. One entry per CDR3 protein, called by TCRdb with MiXCR from the RT-PCR reads. The data contain roughly 460,000 distinct CDR3 sequences, approximately 10% of them seen just once; the ten biggest clones take up over 9.5%. Sequenced material: PBMCs from blood, taken roughly 48 days after vaccination. The source is a man over 45 who received an inactivated influenza vaccine.

In this sample, this clonotype turned up a few times. The chain couples TRBV24-1 to TRBJ2-1; TRBD2 aligns across 9 bases. With V trimmed by 7 bases and J by 7 bases, 13 bases remained unmatched. This CDR3 is 16 amino acids long. The V gene's germline CDR1 is KGHDR and CDR2 SFDVKD. The CDR3 spells CATRTGGRAENNEQFF. The CDR3 region has the DNA TGTGCCACCAGGACAGGCGGGAGGGCCGAAAATAATGAGCAGTTCTTC.

The table lists this clonotype with many counts. V gene TRBV20-1 combines with J gene TRBJ2-1; TRBD1 matches 8 bases. The CDR3 spans 11 residues. Germline CDR1 DFQATT, CDR2 SNEGSKA (reference sequence). J gave up 12 bases and V 6 bases, and 7 bases lay outside the gene matches. CDR3 loop: CSADRGSGQFF. CDR3 in DNA: TGCAGTGCAGACAGGGGAAGTGGGCAGTTCTTC.

This chain links TRBV5-1 with TRBJ2-2; 8 positions match TRBD2. J lost 5 bases, V lost 9 bases, and 6 bases had no gene match. There are 13 residues in the CDR3. Germline V CDR1 and CDR2: SGHRS, YFSETQ. CDR3 DNA: TGCGCCACCCGCGGGACTAGAACCGGGGAGCTGTTTTTT. Protein product: CATRGTRTGELFF.

This clonotype was found a few times. The V call is TRBV6-4, the J call TRBJ1-2; 8 bases match TRBD1. V lost 4 bases, J lost 4 bases, and 11 bases stayed unmatched. The CDR3 runs 16 residues. The V gene's germline CDR1 is MRHNA and CDR2 SNTAGT. CDR3 loop: CASSAAGTGNFYGYTF. CDR3 nucleotides: TGTGCCAGCAGTGCGGCCGGGACAGGCAATTTCTATGGCTACACCTTC.

The J gene is TRBJ1-5, the V gene TRBV12-3 or TRBV12-4; D gene uncertain. Trimming cost V 4 bases and J 0 bases, with 25 bases left between them. This CDR3 region has 20 residues. This CDR3 reads CASSSRKGSSIDYSNQPQHF. The CDR3 nucleotides are TGTGCCAGCAGTTCACGTAAGGGATCTTCGATCGATTATAGCAATCAGCCCCAGCATTTT.

The chain joins TRBV3-1 to TRBJ1-1; a possible D gene is TRBD1 (5 bases). The CDR3 extends over 12 amino acids. Trimming cost V 3 bases and J 8 bases, with 10 bases left between them. Germline lookup yields CDR1 LGHDT and CDR2 YNNKEL (reference sequence). The CDR3 region is CASSHSGLEAFF. The CDR3 DNA follows: TGTGCCAGCAGCCACTCAGGGTTGGAAGCTTTCTTT.

This clonotype has more than one count but fewer than ten. V is TRBV7-2 and J is TRBJ2-1; a possible D gene is TRBD2 (6 bases). Germline V CDR1 and CDR2: SGHTA, FQGNSA. The CDR3 contains 15 residues. V was clipped by 1 base and J by 10 bases, with 17 bases between them. The CDR3: CASSLVVLRGWEQFF. CDR3 bases: TGTGCCAGCAGCTTAGTGGTGTTGCGGGGTTGGGAGCAGTTCTTC.

The chain has TRBV11-2 and TRBJ2-4; 13 nucleotides match TRBD2. Germline V gene sequence: CDR1 SGHAT, CDR2 FQNNGV. The junction had 9 bases not matched to a gene; V was cut back by 4 bases and J by 0 bases. CDR3 length equals 19 residues. The CDR3 DNA reads TGTGCCAGCAGCTCAATACTAGCGGGAGGGGACTTAGCCAAAAACATTCAGTACTTC. Translated: CASSSILAGGDLAKNIQYF.

This clonotype was seen many times. The rearrangement uses TRBV12-3 or TRBV12-4 and TRBJ2-3; D possibly corresponds to TRBD2 (5 bases). The CDR3 has 18 residues. V lost 3 bases to trimming and J lost 1 base, with 20 bases between them. CDR3 DNA: TGTGCCAGCAGTTTTTTGGGCCCGAGGGCTGACGGCACAGATACGCAGTATTTT. This translates into CASSFLGPRADGTDTQYF.

This clonotype was found a few times. V usage is TRBV4-1 and J usage is TRBJ2-1; D gene ambiguous. The CDR3 extends over 16 amino acids. From germline, CDR1 is MGHRA and CDR2 YSYEKL. The ends were cut back, 4 bases at V and 1 base at J, with 14 bases in the middle. The CDR3 DNA follows: TGCGCCAGCAGCCCGCGACTCGCGGAATCCTACAATGAGCAGTTCTTC. It codes for CASSPRLAESYNEQFF.

The J gene is TRBJ2-7, the V gene TRBV5-5; D is ambiguous. The V end was cut by 0 bases, the J end by 1 base, with 14 bases between. CDR3 length: 16 amino acids. Germline-derived CDR1 and CDR2 are SGHKS and YYEKEE (reference sequence). The CDR3 loop reads CASSLGWAVGSYEQYF. The CDR3 nucleotides read TGTGCCAGCAGCTTGGGTTGGGCAGTAGGATCCTACGAGCAGTACTTC.